This TCR beta chain was sequenced during a study of blood T cell repertoires in COVID-19. Study overall: Some COVID-19 samples were acute and others convalescent; all came from the United States, Italy and Spain. PBMCs, B-cell-depleted T cells, or T cells provided the cDNA or gDNA that made up the material.

The junction had 5 bases not matched to a gene; V was cut back by 5 bases and J by 6 bases. Germline CDR1 SGHVS, CDR2 FQNEAQ. The CDR3 has 14 amino acids. Authors' processing steps: Researchers report that nucleated cell counts were estimated from reference gene primer amplification. TCRdb's copy holds only in-frame clones and misses some; the assay was immunoSEQ multiplex PCR. V, J and clone size are taken as reported in that table, and D and trimming were inferred from the DNA itself. Of about 260,000 clones in the sample, roughly 87% were seen once. The material sequenced was peripheral blood. The clonotype comes from a human donor in a cohort sampled during active COVID-19. The gene calls are TRBV7-8 and TRBJ1-4, with 8 bases fitting TRBD1. The CDR3 is CASSRGQGYEKLFF. In DNA, the CDR3 is TGTGCCAGCAGCCGAGGACAGGGCTATGAAAAACTGTTTTTT. The full variable domain, completed using reference TRBV7-8 and TRBJ1-4, is GAGVSQSPRYKVAKRGQDVALRCDPISGHVSLFWYQQALGQGPEFLTYFQNEAQLDKSGLPSDRFFAERPEGSVSTLKIQRTQQEDSAVYLCASSRGQGYEKLFFGSGTQLSVL.